These 22 T cell receptor beta chains share one sample of origin, sequenced in a study of T cell repertoires in cytomegalovirus infection. TCRdb used MiXCR to reprocess the reads, holding one entry per CDR3 protein. Of roughly 760,000 distinct CDR3 sequences in the sample, 35% were seen once. Sequenced sample: PBMCs. The receptors derive from a human donor in good health (CMV status not recorded). Some clones in this sample may be carry-over from other donors' samples.

This clonotype was observed a few times. V usage is TRBV20-1 and J usage is TRBJ2-5, with 8 bases lining up with TRBD1. CDR1 and CDR2 from the germline V gene are DFQATT and SNEGSKA (reference sequence). J gave up 5 bases and V 4 bases, and 6 bases lay outside the gene matches. The CDR3 runs to 13 residues. CDR3 nucleotide sequence: TGCAGTGCTACCCGACAGGGGCGGGAGACCCAGTACTTC. This codes for CSATRQGRETQYF.

This chain links TRBV2 with TRBJ2-1; the match to TRBD1 covers 9 bases. The germline CDR1 and CDR2 sequences are SNHLY and FYNNEI. This CDR3 has 14 residues. V gave up 7 bases and J gave up 8 bases; unmatched junction bases: 9. For the CDR3, the DNA is TGTGCCAGCAAAGGACAGGGGTTTTTGGATGAGCAGTTCTTC. This sequence encodes CASKGQGFLDEQFF.

The chain carries TRBV19 and TRBJ1-5; D not resolved. This CDR3 region has 15 residues. V was shortened by 3 bases and J by 2 bases, with 11 bases between the two germline ends. Germline V lookup: CDR1 LNHDA, CDR2 SQIVND (reference sequence). As DNA, the CDR3 is TGTGCCAGTAGTATTGGAAGGGCGGGCAATCAGCCCCAGCATTTT. Its protein product is CASSIGRAGNQPQHF.

The rearrangement uses TRBV28 and TRBJ1-1, with 7 bases that match TRBD1. V dropped 11 bases and J dropped 4; count of bases not matched to a gene: 13. Germline values: CDR1 MDHEN, CDR2 SYDVKM. The CDR3 runs to 14 residues. CDR3 nucleotide sequence: TGTGCCGGCGTAGCGGCTAAGGGGGCCACTGAAGCTTTCTTT. Residues: CAGVAAKGATEAFF.

V and J are TRBV28 and TRBJ2-7; 8 bases are shared with TRBD2. The CDR3 length is 17 residues. Germline CDR1 is MDHEN and CDR2 is SYDVKM. Unmatched junction bases numbered 11, after V lost 2 bases and J lost 2 bases. The CDR3, as DNA: TGTGCCAGCAGTTTAGCGCGGCTAGCGGGCCCTACCTACGAGCAGTACTTC. It translates to CASSLARLAGPTYEQYF.

The genes are TRBV2 and TRBJ1-1; unclear D gene. The CDR3 runs to 14 residues. The germline V gene has CDR1 SNHLY and CDR2 FYNNEI. The germline V and J ends were trimmed by 1 base and 4 bases, with 10 bases remaining between them. The CDR3: CASSEVGYGTEAFF. The CDR3, as DNA: TGTGCCAGCAGTGAAGTGGGTTATGGCACTGAAGCTTTCTTT. Full variable domain (missing parts from reference TRBV2 and TRBJ1-1): EPEVTQTPSHQVTQMGQEVILRCVPISNHLYFYWYRQILGQKVEFLVSFYNNEISEKSEIFDDQFSVERPDGSNFTLKIRSTKLEDSAMYFCASSEVGYGTEAFFGQGTRLTVV.

This clonotype was observed a handful of times. The chain employs TRBV5-1 and TRBJ2-6; a weak D match, TRBD1 (6 bases). The CDR3 has 14 residues. V was shortened by 0 bases and J by 11 bases, with 12 bases between the two germline ends. The germline V gene encodes CDR1 SGHRS and CDR2 YFSETQ. The CDR3 bases are TGCGCCAGCAGCTTGGGTACAGGGTCCCACGTCCTGACTTTC. This codes for CASSLGTGSHVLTF.

This clonotype was seen a few times. One end of the junction varies from germline; a read error may be responsible. CDR3: CASSPQGGGVDTQYF. DNA for the CDR3: TGTGCTAGCAGCCCCCAGGGGGGCGGCGTGGATACGCAGTATTTT. The V gene is TRBV7-7, the J gene TRBJ2-3; TRBD1 might be the D (7 bases). Germline values: CDR1 SSHAT, CDR2 FNYEAQ (reference sequence). The CDR3 has 15 residues.

The V and J genes are TRBV27 and TRBJ2-3, with 7 bases fitting TRBD1. Unmatched junction bases numbered 9, after V lost 5 bases and J lost 1 base. Germline CDR1 reads MNHEY; CDR2 reads SMNVEV (reference sequence). CDR3 length: 16 amino acids. The CDR3 sequence: CASSRGLAVGTDTQYF. CDR3 sequence (DNA): TGTGCCAGCAGTAGGGGGCTCGCAGTTGGCACAGATACGCAGTATTTT.

This clonotype has just a few counts. This chain connects TRBV4-1 to TRBJ2-7, with 8 bases lining up with TRBD2. Trimming at V came to 0 bases and at J to 2 bases, leaving 3 bases not matched to a gene. Germline loops: CDR1 MGHRA, CDR2 YSYEKL. The CDR3 sequence is 15 residues long. The DNA for the CDR3 is TGCGCCAGCAGCCAAGAGATAGCGGGGACCTACGAGCAGTACTTC. Translating gives CASSQEIAGTYEQYF.

The chain links TRBV28 to TRBJ1-5; D not resolved. The germline V gene has CDR1 MDHEN and CDR2 SYDVKM. The CDR3 has 14 residues. V was pared by 6 bases and J by 0 bases, with 9 bases between. This chain's CDR3 is CASRYSDSNQPQHF. The CDR3 DNA is TGTGCCAGCAGATACAGTGATAGCAATCAGCCCCAGCATTTT.

V usage is TRBV7-8 and J usage is TRBJ1-2; the D is unclear. The ends were cut back, 5 bases at V and 7 bases at J, with 14 bases in the middle. The CDR3 runs to 13 residues. The V gene's germline CDR1 is SGHVS and CDR2 FQNEAQ. The CDR3 DNA sequence: TGTGCCAGCAGCCCCGGGTCCCCTGCTGGCTACACCTTC. The encoded protein is CASSPGSPAGYTF.

The chain is built from TRBV10-3 and TRBJ2-3; TRBD1 matches at 8 bases. The J segment lost 0 bases and the V segment lost 4 bases, leaving 6 bases of the junction unmatched. The length of the CDR3 is 16 residues. The germline CDR1 and CDR2 sequences are ENHRY and SYGVKD. This CDR3 is CAISAGQATSTDTQYF. CDR3 sequence (DNA): TGTGCCATCAGTGCGGGACAGGCGACTAGCACAGATACGCAGTATTTT.

The rearrangement uses TRBV20-1 and TRBJ1-1; D perhaps matches TRBD1 (5 bases). CDR3 size: 16 residues. Germline lookup yields CDR1 DFQATT and CDR2 SNEGSKA (reference sequence). Trimming removed 1 base at V and 4 bases at J, with 19 bases between. The CDR3 reads CSARAPQGGGPTEAFF. The DNA for the CDR3 is TGCAGTGCTAGAGCCCCTCAGGGTGGAGGGCCCACTGAAGCTTTCTTT.

The chain carries TRBV6-5 and TRBJ2-1, with D possibly matching TRBD1 (5 bases). The length of the CDR3 is 16 residues. The germline V gene has CDR1 MNHEY and CDR2 SVGAGI. V was cut by 4 bases and J by 0 bases, with 13 bases left in between. The CDR3 DNA is TGTGCCAGCAGTTCTCCGACAGAGAACTCCTACAATGAGCAGTTCTTC. This sequence encodes CASSSPTENSYNEQFF.

As concerns this clonotype: This may arise from a read error, as a much more abundant clone is one base away. The chain joins TRBV24-1 to TRBJ2-1, with a possible D match to TRBD2 (6 bases). The CDR3 has 16 amino acids. Germline values: CDR1 KGHDR, CDR2 SFDVKD. V was clipped by 8 bases and J by 9 bases, with 25 bases between them. This chain's CDR3 is CATIDSRTPAGREQFF. As DNA, the CDR3 is TGTGCCACCATTGACTCCAGGACGCCGGCGGGGCGTGAGCAGTTCTTC.

This chain uses TRBV5-1 with TRBJ2-1; D remains ambiguous. The CDR3 is made up of 17 amino acids. Per the germline V gene, CDR1 is SGHRS and CDR2 is YFSETQ. V lost 4 bases to trimming and J lost 7 bases, with 24 bases between them. CDR3 protein: CASSRDGYPKGRNEQFF. In DNA, the CDR3 is TGCGCCAGCAGCCGCGACGGATATCCGAAAGGAAGGAATGAGCAGTTCTTC. Supplemented by reference TRBV5-1 and TRBJ2-1, the full variable domain reads KAGVTQTPRYLIKTRGQQVTLSCSPISGHRSVSWYQQTPGQGLQFLFEYFSETQRNKGNFPGRFSGRQFSNSRSEMNVSTLELGDSALYLCASSRDGYPKGRNEQFFGPGTRLTVL.

This clonotype was detected only a few times. V is TRBV12-3 or TRBV12-4 and J is TRBJ1-5, with unresolved D. Trimming pared 6 bases from V and 0 bases from J, leaving 12 bases between. There are 15 residues in the CDR3. The chain's CDR3 is CASRSDGFSNQPQHF. In nucleotides, the CDR3 is TGTGCCAGCAGATCCGACGGGTTTAGCAATCAGCCCCAGCATTTT.

The J gene is TRBJ1-5, the V gene TRBV12-3 or TRBV12-4, with D possibly matching TRBD1 (6 bases). This CDR3 is 16 amino acids long. Trimming cost V 1 base and J 9 bases, with 19 bases left between them. The CDR3: CASSLGSVGGLRPQHF. As DNA, the CDR3 is TGTGCCAGCAGTTTAGGGTCAGTGGGGGGCCTAAGGCCCCAGCATTTT.

This clonotype was observed a few times. This chain uses TRBV7-2 with TRBJ2-7, with 8 nucleotides matching TRBD1. Germline V CDR1 and CDR2: SGHTA, FQGNSA. CDR3 size: 15 residues. With 5 bases clipped from V and 6 bases from J, the junction kept 12 bases outside the gene matches. This CDR3 is CASSAFDRGSGEQYF. The CDR3 nucleotides read TGTGCCAGCAGCGCCTTCGACAGGGGATCAGGCGAGCAGTACTTC.

This clonotype occurred many times. V usage is TRBV12-3 or TRBV12-4 and J usage is TRBJ2-7; 9 bases are shared with TRBD1. The CDR3 extends over 14 amino acids. Trimming removed 6 bases from V and 1 base from J; junction bases left unmatched: 4. The CDR3 loop is CASRTGTGSYEQYF. The CDR3, as DNA: TGTGCCAGCAGGACCGGGACAGGGTCCTACGAGCAGTACTTC.

The V call is TRBV5-1, the J call TRBJ2-7; 9 bases fit TRBD1. This CDR3 spans 15 amino acids. Germline V gene data show CDR1 as SGHRS and CDR2 as YFSETQ. With 4 bases clipped from V and 4 bases from J, the junction kept 9 bases outside the gene matches. The CDR3 DNA reads as TGCGCCAGCAGCCCCGGGACAGGGAATTTTTACGAGCAGTACTTC. This sequence encodes CASSPGTGNFYEQYF.